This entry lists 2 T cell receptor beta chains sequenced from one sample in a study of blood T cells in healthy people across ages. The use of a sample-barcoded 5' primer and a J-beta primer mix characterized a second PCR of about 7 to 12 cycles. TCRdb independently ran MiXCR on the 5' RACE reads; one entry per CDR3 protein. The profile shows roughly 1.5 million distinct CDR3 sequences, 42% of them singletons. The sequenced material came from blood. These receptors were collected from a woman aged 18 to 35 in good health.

The DNA for the CDR3 is TGTGCCAGCAGGGACGGGGGGATGAAGCAGTTCTTC. Amino acid sequence: CASRDGGMKQFF. V usage is TRBV2 and J usage is TRBJ2-1, with 7 positions matching TRBD2. This CDR3 spans 12 amino acids. The junction had 7 bases not matched to a gene; V was cut back by 6 bases and J by 11 bases. Germline V gives CDR1 SNHLY, CDR2 FYNNEI.

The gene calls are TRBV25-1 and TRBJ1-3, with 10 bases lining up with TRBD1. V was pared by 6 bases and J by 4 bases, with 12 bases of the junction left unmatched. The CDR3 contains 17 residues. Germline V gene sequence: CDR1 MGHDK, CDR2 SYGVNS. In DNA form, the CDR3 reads TGTGCCAGCAGACCATCGACAGGGGGCTTCAAAGGAAACACCATATATTTT. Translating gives CASRPSTGGFKGNTIYF.